This T cell receptor (beta chain) was recovered during a study of OX40 agonist ivuxolimab in advanced cancers. Study results and limitations: Fewer expanded clones were found on average in CD4+ than in CD8+ T cells. Clonal expansion was seen in CD4+ and CD8+ blood T cells by week 6 at 0.1 to 3.0 mg/kg.

Deletions cut 0 bases from V and 6 bases from J, with 10 bases between. Germline CDR1 SGHNT, CDR2 YYREEE (reference sequence). This CDR3 has 14 amino acids. Using immunoSEQ multiplex PCR, the repertoire was profiled, and TCRdb retains in-frame clones only, with some absent. The sample contains 60,000 to 100,000 clones, roughly 94% of which appear only once. This clone was seen a few times. The target antigen is unknown. This receptor was taken from an adult with an advanced solid tumor such as melanoma, head and neck, liver or kidney cancer. The chain combines TRBV5-4 with TRBJ1-3; a weak D match, TRBD1 (6 bases). Specimen: CD4+ or CD8+ T cells sorted from blood, collected in a trial of the OX40 agonist ivuxolimab. The CDR3 reads CASSLGDKLNTIYF. The CDR3 DNA is TGTGCCAGCAGCTTGGGGGACAAGCTAAACACCATATATTTT.